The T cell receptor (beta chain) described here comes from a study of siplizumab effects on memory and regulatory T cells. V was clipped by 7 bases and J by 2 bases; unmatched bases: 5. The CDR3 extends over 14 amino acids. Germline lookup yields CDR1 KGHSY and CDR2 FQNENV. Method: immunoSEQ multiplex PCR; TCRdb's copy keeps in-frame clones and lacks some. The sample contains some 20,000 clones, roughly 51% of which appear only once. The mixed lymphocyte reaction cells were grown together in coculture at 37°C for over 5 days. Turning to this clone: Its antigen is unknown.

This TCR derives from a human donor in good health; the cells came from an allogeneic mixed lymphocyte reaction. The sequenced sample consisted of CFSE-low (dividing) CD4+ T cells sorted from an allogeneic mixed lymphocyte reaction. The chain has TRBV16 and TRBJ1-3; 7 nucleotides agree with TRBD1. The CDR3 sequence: CASTWDSAGNTIYF. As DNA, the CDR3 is TGTGCCAGCACCTGGGACAGCGCTGGAAACACCATATATTTT. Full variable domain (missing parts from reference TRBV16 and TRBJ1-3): GEEVAQTPKHLVRGEGQKAKLYCAPIKGHSYVFWYQQVLKNEFKFLISFQNENVFDETGMPKERFSAKCLPNSPCSLEIQATKLEDSAVYFCASTWDSAGNTIYFGEGSWLTVV.